The entry below gives a single TCR beta chain sequence along with its context. The sample belongs to a study of T-cell reconstitution after alpha-beta-depleted transplantation in children. Researchers prepared the TCRbeta library using unique molecular identifiers, the study reports. Using its own MiXCR run on the PCR reads, TCRdb lists one record per CDR3 protein. The sample consists of 490,000 or so distinct CDR3 sequences, 12% of them appearing once. The receptor comes from a human donor who donated a stem cell graft to a child with combined immunodeficiency. The sequencing here drew on PBMCs from the stem cell graft donor, taken from the stem cell graft.

The chain's CDR3 is CASSLLKTQYF. The CDR3 coding sequence is TGTGCCAGCAGTTTATTGAAGACCCAGTACTTC. The chain uses TRBV28 and TRBJ2-5; D not certain. Trimming left V 1 base short and J 6 bases short, with 3 bases between. The germline gives CDR1 MDHEN, CDR2 SYDVKM. This CDR3 has 11 residues. The variable domain in full, with the rest retrieved from reference TRBV28 and TRBJ2-5, is DVKVTQSSRYLVKRTGEKVFLECVQDMDHENMFWYRQDPGLGLRLIYFSYDVKMKEKGDIPEGYSVSREKKERFSLILESASTNQTSMYLCASSLLKTQYFGPGTRLLVL.